Below, one TCR beta chain is given with its context. This record comes from a study of blood T cell repertoires in COVID-19. V lost 5 bases to trimming and J lost 3 bases; unmatched junction nucleotides: 12. The CDR3 runs to 17 residues. Germline V gene lookup returns CDR1 MDHEN and CDR2 SYDVKM. Libraries were prepared by immunoSEQ multiplex PCR; TCRdb keeps only in-frame clonotypes and omits some of them. The table shows roughly 250,000 clones, with roughly 84% occurring only once. The sample consisted of peripheral blood. This chain connects TRBV28 to TRBJ1-1; TRBD1 matches 10 bases. The receptor's source is a human donor with COVID-19, enrolled during active disease. The donor label of this sample is uncertain. The chain's CDR3 is CASSPGQGEGLDTEAFF. In nucleotides, the CDR3 is TGTGCCAGCAGTCCAGGACAGGGGGAAGGACTGGACACTGAAGCTTTCTTT.